Shown below are 10 T cell receptor beta chains from a single sample sequenced in a study of OX40 agonist ivuxolimab in advanced cancers. TCRdb keeps only in-frame clones here, not all; method: immunoSEQ multiplex PCR. The sample lists some 75,000 clones, roughly 84% occurring once. The starting material was CD4+ or CD8+ T cells sorted from blood, obtained in a trial of the OX40 agonist ivuxolimab. Receptors were obtained from an adult with an advanced solid tumor such as melanoma, head and neck, liver or kidney cancer.

In its sample, this clone was seen a few times. In nucleotides, the CDR3 is TGCGCCAGCAGCCAAGACCCCCCCGGTAGCACTGGAAACACCATATATTTT. Protein product: CASSQDPPGSTGNTIYF. This chain uses TRBV4-3 with TRBJ1-3; D uncertain. The V end was cut by 0 bases, the J end by 2 bases, with 14 bases between. This CDR3 contains 17 residues. Germline V lookup: CDR1 LGHNA, CDR2 YSLEER.

This chain uses TRBV9 with TRBJ2-3; possibly TRBD1 for D (5 bases). CDR3 size: 14 residues. In germline, CDR1 is SGDLS, CDR2 YYNGEE. V lost 3 bases and J lost 3, with 11 bases in between. CDR3 nucleotide sequence: TGTGCCAGCAGCGCAGGGATTCGGACAGATACGCAGTATTTT. Its translation: CASSAGIRTDTQYF. Filled out from reference TRBV9 and TRBJ2-3, the complete variable domain reads DSGVTQTPKHLITATGQRVTLRCSPRSGDLSVYWYQQSLDQGLQFLIQYYNGEERAKGNILERFSAQQFPDLHSELNLSSLELGDSALYFCASSAGIRTDTQYFGPGTRLTVL.

The rearrangement joins TRBV5-1 to TRBJ2-1; D is uncertain. Germline-derived CDR1 and CDR2 are SGHRS and YFSETQ. CDR3 size: 16 residues. Trimming pared 4 bases from V and 7 bases from J, leaving 21 bases between. The CDR3 reads CASSLGMVGPRNEQFF. The CDR3 DNA sequence: TGCGCCAGCAGCCTGGGTATGGTGGGTCCAAGAAATGAGCAGTTCTTC. Supplemented by reference TRBV5-1 and TRBJ2-1, the full variable domain reads KAGVTQTPRYLIKTRGQQVTLSCSPISGHRSVSWYQQTPGQGLQFLFEYFSETQRNKGNFPGRFSGRQFSNSRSEMNVSTLELGDSALYLCASSLGMVGPRNEQFFGPGTRLTVL.

This clone is a singleton in its sample. The chain is built from TRBV9 and TRBJ2-1, with D possibly TRBD1 on 5 matching bases. V was pared by 1 base and J by 0 bases, with 8 bases between. The CDR3 sequence is 15 residues long. The germline gives CDR1 SGDLS, CDR2 YYNGEE. The CDR3, as DNA: TGTGCCAGCAGCGTACAGGGTGGCTCCTACAATGAGCAGTTCTTC. Its protein product is CASSVQGGSYNEQFF.

Concerning this clone: The sample holds other DNA sequences that translate to the same CDR3. The V gene is TRBV5-4, the J gene TRBJ1-1; D uncertain. The germline V and J ends were trimmed by 4 bases and 1 base, with 8 bases remaining between them. The CDR3 consists of 13 residues. CDR1 is SGHNT and CDR2 is YYREEE in the germline V gene (reference sequence). CDR3 bases: TGTGCCAGCAGCCTGACGGGGAACACTGAAGCTTTCTTT. It translates to CASSLTGNTEAFF.

The chain carries TRBV4-2 and TRBJ1-1, with TRBD1 matching over 7 bases. V shed 0 bases and J 5 bases; nucleotides not matched to a gene: 15. There are 18 residues in the CDR3. The germline CDR1 and CDR2 sequences are LGHNA and YNFKEQ. CDR3 in amino acids: CASSQDSLSDRAGTEAFF. The CDR3 bases are TGTGCCAGCAGCCAAGATTCCCTGTCCGACAGGGCTGGAACTGAAGCTTTCTTT.

The chain uses TRBV28 and TRBJ1-2, with TRBD1 as a possible D gene (5 bases). The CDR3 is 14 amino acids. V dropped 5 bases and J dropped 5 bases, with 15 bases sitting between them. Germline CDR1 MDHEN, CDR2 SYDVKM. The CDR3 sequence: CASSPPGRIYGYTF. The CDR3 DNA is TGTGCCAGCAGTCCACCGGGACGGATATATGGCTACACCTTC.

The chain couples TRBV4-3 to TRBJ2-2; D remains unclear. The CDR3 sequence is 14 residues long. Trimming removed 2 bases at V and 0 bases at J, with 4 bases between. The V gene's germline CDR1 is LGHNA and CDR2 YSLEER. The CDR3 sequence: CASSQLANTGELFF. The CDR3 nucleotides are TGCGCCAGCAGCCAACTCGCGAACACCGGGGAGCTGTTTTTT.

The chain joins TRBV18 to TRBJ2-6, with D possibly matching TRBD1 (6 bases). V gave up 6 bases and J gave up 1 base, with 13 bases separating them. Per germline, CDR1 KGHSH and CDR2 LQKENI. This CDR3 region has 16 residues. The CDR3 DNA sequence: TGTGCCAGCTCGAAGGACAGCCGATCTGGGGCCAACGTCCTGACTTTC. Protein product: CASSKDSRSGANVLTF. The full variable domain, with the rest looked up from reference TRBV18 and TRBJ2-6, is NAGVMQNPRHLVRRRGQEARLRCSPMKGHSHVYWYRQLPEEGLKFMVYLQKENIIDESGMPKERFSAEFPKEGPSILRIQQVVRGDSAAYFCASSKDSRSGANVLTFGAGSRLTVL.

In this sample, this clone turned up a few times. The chain links TRBV19 to TRBJ1-5, with 9 bases identical to TRBD1. The trim removed 7 bases at V and 0 bases at J, leaving 10 bases unmatched. CDR1 LNHDA and CDR2 SQIVND come from the germline V gene (reference sequence). CDR3 length: 17 residues. The chain's CDR3 is CASTGGQGGGSNQPQHF. Here the CDR3 DNA reads TGTGCCAGTACGGGGGGACAGGGCGGAGGTAGCAATCAGCCCCAGCATTTT.